The 24 T cell receptor beta chains below were found in one sample sequenced in a study of blood T cells in healthy people across ages. Primers used in a second PCR of roughly 6 to 11 cycles were a sample-barcoded 5' primer and a J-beta primer mix. TCRdb recomputed calls from the 5' RACE reads with MiXCR, one row per CDR3 protein. The sample shows about 640,000 distinct CDR3 sequences, under 70% of them seen only once. The material sequenced was blood. These receptor sequences come from a man aged 60-69 years in good health.

The chain uses TRBV5-1 and TRBJ2-3, with unresolved D. The V gene lost 4 bases and the J gene lost 11 bases, with 11 bases spanning the gap. The length of the CDR3 is 11 residues. CDR1 is SGHRS, CDR2 YFSETQ, per germline. This chain's CDR3 is CASSQTSQQYF. CDR3 coding DNA: TGCGCCAGCAGCCAGACGAGCCAGCAGTATTTT. Together with reference TRBV5-1 and TRBJ2-3, the CDR3 gives the full variable domain: KAGVTQTPRYLIKTRGQQVTLSCSPISGHRSVSWYQQTPGQGLQFLFEYFSETQRNKGNFPGRFSGRQFSNSRSEMNVSTLELGDSALYLCASSQTSQQYFGPGTRLTVL.

This chain links TRBV18 with TRBJ2-4, with TRBD1 as a possible D gene (6 bases). Germline V gene lookup returns CDR1 KGHSH and CDR2 LQKENI. V was clipped by 0 bases and J by 5 bases, with 11 bases between them. The CDR3 has 15 residues. The CDR3 coding sequence is TGTGCCAGCTCACCACCGGGGGCGGACGAAAACATTCAGTACTTC. It encodes CASSPPGADENIQYF.

This chain connects TRBV11-2 to TRBJ2-5; D unclear. Germline loops: CDR1 SGHAT, CDR2 FQNNGV. V was trimmed by 5 bases and J by 2 bases, leaving 9 bases between them. CDR3 length: 13 amino acids. The CDR3 bases are TGTGCCAGCAGCGTGATCTCACAAGAGACCCAGTACTTC. Protein: CASSVISQETQYF.

The chain joins TRBV29-1 to TRBJ2-3; D is undetermined. This CDR3 is 13 amino acids long. The germline CDR1 and CDR2 sequences are SQVTM and ANQGSEA. Deletions cut 1 base from V and 1 base from J, with 6 bases between. CDR3 protein: CSVEGIGTDTQYF. The CDR3 DNA reads TGCAGCGTTGAAGGTATCGGCACAGATACGCAGTATTTT.

This clonotype was seen more than once but under ten times. CDR3 sequence (DNA): TGTGCCAGCAGCGTACGGGGGAGACTCACAGATACGCAGTATTTT. Its translation: CASSVRGRLTDTQYF. V usage is TRBV9 and J usage is TRBJ2-3; D possibly corresponds to TRBD2 (6 bases). There are 15 residues in the CDR3. Trimming removed 1 base at V and 2 bases at J, with 11 bases between. From germline, CDR1 is SGDLS and CDR2 YYNGEE.

About this clonotype: This may come from a read error, since a much larger clone is one base off. The V and J genes are TRBV9 and TRBJ2-5, with D tentatively TRBD1 or TRBD2 (5 bases each). The DNA end is more similar to TRBJ2-7, so the J call may be wrong. The germline V gene has CDR1 SGDLS and CDR2 YYNGEE. This CDR3 is 19 amino acids long. The CDR3 loop is CASSIGVGSGRTLRDEQYF. The CDR3 DNA follows: TGTGCCAGCAGCATAGGTGTTGGGTCGGGTAGGACATTGAGGGACGAGCAGTACTTC.

The chain employs TRBV27 and TRBJ1-4; 7 nucleotides match TRBD1. The CDR3 contains 15 residues. Germline values: CDR1 MNHEY, CDR2 SMNVEV (reference sequence). V dropped 5 bases and J dropped 8; count of bases not matched to a gene: 11. The CDR3 spells CASSPADRVGEKLFF. The CDR3 DNA is TGTGCCAGCAGTCCTGCCGACAGGGTAGGAGAAAAACTGTTTTTT.

The rearrangement links TRBV5-1 to TRBJ2-2, with 8 bases matching TRBD1. The length of the CDR3 is 15 residues. Trimming cost V 4 bases and J 4 bases; bases outside gene matches: 6. Germline-derived CDR1 and CDR2 are SGHRS and YFSETQ. CDR3 in DNA: TGCGCCAGCAGCCCTCGGACAGGGTCCACCGGGGAGCTGTTTTTT. Its protein product is CASSPRTGSTGELFF.

V and J are TRBV20-1 and TRBJ2-7; unclear D gene. Trimming cost V 6 bases and J 2 bases, with 14 bases left between them. Germline CDR1 reads DFQATT; CDR2 reads SNEGSKA (reference sequence). The CDR3 contains 13 residues. DNA for the CDR3: TGCAGTGCCCCGGACGAAAACACCTACGAGCAGTACTTC. Translation: CSAPDENTYEQYF.

This clonotype was recorded many times. This chain uses TRBV29-1 with TRBJ2-1, with 8 bases lining up with TRBD2. Germline CDR1 and CDR2: SQVTM and ANQGSEA. The J segment lost 8 bases and the V segment lost 7 bases, leaving 13 bases of the junction unmatched. This CDR3 region has 14 residues. The CDR3 is CSARRPSGLDEQFF. In DNA, the CDR3 is TGCAGCGCGCGCCGCCCTAGCGGGCTTGATGAGCAGTTCTTC.

This clonotype has just a few counts. V is TRBV29-1 and J is TRBJ1-1, with D unclear. The ends were cut back, 4 bases at V and 0 bases at J, with 6 bases in the middle. The CDR3 is 12 amino acids. Germline loops: CDR1 SQVTM, CDR2 ANQGSEA. As DNA, the CDR3 is TGCAGCGTTGGCCGGATGAACACTGAAGCTTTCTTT. It codes for CSVGRMNTEAFF.

Only a few counts were recorded for this clonotype. V gene TRBV6-5 combines with J gene TRBJ1-5, with D hard to call. The CDR3 consists of 15 residues. Germline CDR1 is MNHEY and CDR2 is SVGAGI. With 2 bases removed from V and 0 bases from J, the gap between germline ends came to 8 bases. CDR3 residues: CASSYKAFSNQPQHF. The CDR3 DNA sequence: TGTGCCAGCAGTTACAAAGCGTTTAGCAATCAGCCCCAGCATTTT.

This clonotype was observed many times. This chain uses TRBV7-2 with TRBJ2-4; D may correspond to TRBD1 or TRBD2 (5 bases each). Trimming removed 4 bases from V and 5 bases from J, with 15 bases in between. The CDR3 spans 15 residues. Germline values: CDR1 SGHTA, CDR2 FQGNSA. CDR3 coding DNA: TGTGCCAGCAGCTCTTCCTCCGGGACGCAAAACATTCAGTACTTC. Translating it yields CASSSSSGTQNIQYF.

This clonotype showed up just once. This rearrangement joins TRBV20-1 to TRBJ2-5, with D maybe TRBD1 (5 bases). CDR1 and CDR2 from the germline V gene are DFQATT and SNEGSKA (reference sequence). The CDR3 is 11 residues long. Trimming took 3 bases from V and 5 from J, leaving 7 bases between them. CDR3 amino acids: CSASYRETQYF. CDR3 nucleotides: TGCAGTGCTAGTTACAGGGAGACCCAGTACTTC.

This clonotype came up a few times. The chain is built from TRBV6-5 and TRBJ2-7; D may be TRBD1 or TRBD2 (5 bases each). The V gene lost 7 bases and the J gene lost 6 bases, with 13 bases spanning the gap. This CDR3 has 12 amino acids. The germline V gene has CDR1 MNHEY and CDR2 SVGAGI. Here the CDR3 DNA reads TGTGCCAGCAATCAAGGGACCTGCGAGCAGTACTTC. The encoded protein is CASNQGTCEQYF.

The chain employs TRBV28 and TRBJ1-5; D is possibly TRBD1 (5 bases). With 7 bases removed from V and 4 bases from J, the gap between germline ends came to 14 bases. The CDR3 has 14 amino acids. Germline CDR1 is MDHEN and CDR2 is SYDVKM. Here the CDR3 reads CASTLGGRNQPQHF. The CDR3 region has the DNA TGTGCCAGCACCCTGGGGGGTCGGAATCAGCCCCAGCATTTT.

V is TRBV4-2 and J is TRBJ2-7; D remains unclear. CDR3 size: 14 residues. Germline values: CDR1 LGHNA, CDR2 YNFKEQ. Trimming cost V 2 bases and J 2 bases, with 10 bases left between them. CDR3 nucleotide sequence: TGTGCCAGCAGCCAAACTCAGGAAGCCTACGAGCAGTACTTC. Translating it yields CASSQTQEAYEQYF.

This clonotype was found once. The gene calls are TRBV9 and TRBJ1-6; tentatively, D is TRBD1 (5 bases). The length of the CDR3 is 13 residues. Germline V gene data show CDR1 as SGDLS and CDR2 as YYNGEE. V was shortened by 0 bases and J by 8 bases, with 6 bases between the two germline ends. The CDR3 region has the DNA TGTGCCAGCAGCGTAGTGGGGGATTCACCCCTCCACTTT. This gives the protein CASSVVGDSPLHF.

The sample holds a few counts of this clonotype. The V gene is TRBV10-3, the J gene TRBJ2-2; 8 bases map to TRBD1. This CDR3 contains 14 residues. V shed 0 bases and J 6 bases; nucleotides not matched to a gene: 0. The germline V gene encodes CDR1 ENHRY and CDR2 SYGVKD. CDR3 protein: CAISESTGAGELFF. CDR3 in DNA: TGTGCCATCAGTGAGTCGACAGGGGCCGGGGAGCTGTTTTTT.

This clonotype was detected a few times. The V gene is TRBV6-5, the J gene TRBJ2-4; 9 bases align to TRBD2. The CDR3 runs to 18 residues. The V gene's germline CDR1 is MNHEY and CDR2 SVGAGI. V dropped 2 bases and J dropped 6; count of bases not matched to a gene: 14. The CDR3 sequence is CASSYVSGGPTLLNIQYF. CDR3 DNA sequence: TGTGCCAGCAGTTACGTAAGCGGGGGGCCGACCCTCCTAAACATTCAGTACTTC.

This clonotype has more than one count but fewer than ten. This rearrangement joins TRBV18 to TRBJ2-7; D may be TRBD2 (5 bases). The germline V gene encodes CDR1 KGHSH and CDR2 LQKENI. This CDR3 contains 15 residues. V shed 4 bases and J shed 0 bases, with 13 bases lying between them. In nucleotides, the CDR3 is TGTGCCAGCTCACGAGAGGGCTTAGGCTCCTACGAGCAGTACTTC. Residues: CASSREGLGSYEQYF.

The chain employs TRBV28 and TRBJ1-2, with 11 bases lining up with TRBD1. The CDR3 is made up of 15 amino acids. V was clipped by 5 bases and J by 5 bases; unmatched bases: 7. Looked up from germline, CDR1 is MDHEN and CDR2 is SYDVKM. In nucleotides, the CDR3 is TGTGCCAGCAGTCGCCCGGGACAGGGGGTTTATGGCTACACCTTC. This encodes CASSRPGQGVYGYTF.

This chain uses TRBV24-1 with TRBJ2-1; possibly TRBD2 for D (6 bases). CDR1 KGHDR and CDR2 SFDVKD come from the germline V gene. Trimming took 4 bases from V and 0 from J, leaving 15 bases between them. The CDR3 length is 17 residues. The CDR3 coding sequence is TGTGCCACCAGTGACCCGAATAGCGGACCCTCCTACAATGAGCAGTTCTTC. Residues: CATSDPNSGPSYNEQFF.

The rearrangement links TRBV12-3 or TRBV12-4 to TRBJ2-5; 12 nucleotides agree with TRBD1. The ends lost 6 bases at V and 5 bases at J; junction bases unmatched: 10. This CDR3 has 16 amino acids. The CDR3 region is CASSLTGTGGFETQYF. Here the CDR3 DNA reads TGTGCCAGCAGCCTCACCGGGACAGGGGGCTTCGAGACCCAGTACTTC.